This TCR beta chain is from a study of vaccination and CD4 T cells after COVID-19. Background on the study: Nasal swab PCR had shown SARS-CoV-2 positivity in the convalescent patients (about 9 mild cases, one severe case).

Study outcomes and limitations: SARS-CoV-2-reactive clonotype medians increased from around 21 to 38, not significantly.

CDR3 length equals 15 residues. Using its own MiXCR run on the PCR reads, TCRdb lists one record per CDR3 protein. The sample holds 30,000 to 40,000 distinct CDR3 sequences, around 39% seen once. To note about this clonotype: Its target is unknown.

Time point in this sample: late sampling 161 to 241 days after vaccination in three convalescent patients. Dates of positive PCR ran from March to December 2020, before US Alpha, Beta and Delta variants. This chain links TRBV21-1 with TRBJ2-5; the DNA was not used to check the table's D call, TRBD2. TRBV21-1 corresponds to a pseudogene. The sequencing here drew on CD4+ T cells from blood, taken about 7 months after SARS-CoV-2 vaccination. The sequence came from a human donor who had recovered from COVID-19. CDR3 sequence reads: CASSGTAGGAETQYF. CDR3 bases: TGTGCCAGCAGCGGTACAGCGGGAGGGGCTGAGACCCAGTACTTC.